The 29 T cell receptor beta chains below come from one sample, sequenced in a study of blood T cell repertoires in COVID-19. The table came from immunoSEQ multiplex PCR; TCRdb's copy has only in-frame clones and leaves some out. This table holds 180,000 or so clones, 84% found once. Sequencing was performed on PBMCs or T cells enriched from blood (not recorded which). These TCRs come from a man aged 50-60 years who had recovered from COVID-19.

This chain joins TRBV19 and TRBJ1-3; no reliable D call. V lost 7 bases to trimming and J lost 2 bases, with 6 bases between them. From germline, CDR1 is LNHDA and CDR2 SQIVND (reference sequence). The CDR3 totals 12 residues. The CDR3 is CASTGPGNTIYF. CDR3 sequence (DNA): TGTGCCAGTACTGGGCCTGGAAACACCATATATTTT.

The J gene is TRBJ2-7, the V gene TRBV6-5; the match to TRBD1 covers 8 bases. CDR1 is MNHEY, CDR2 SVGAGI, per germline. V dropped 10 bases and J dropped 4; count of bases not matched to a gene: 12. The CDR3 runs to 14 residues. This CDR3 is CATRQGKSPYEQYF. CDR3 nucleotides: TGTGCCACCCGACAGGGGAAATCCCCTTACGAGCAGTACTTC.

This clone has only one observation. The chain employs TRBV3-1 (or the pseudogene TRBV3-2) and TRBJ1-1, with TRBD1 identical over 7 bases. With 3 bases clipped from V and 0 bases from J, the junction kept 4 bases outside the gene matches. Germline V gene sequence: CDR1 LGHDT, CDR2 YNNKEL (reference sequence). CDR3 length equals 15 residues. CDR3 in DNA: TGTGCCAGCAGCCACGACAGGGACTTGAACACTGAAGCTTTCTTT. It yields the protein CASSHDRDLNTEAFF.

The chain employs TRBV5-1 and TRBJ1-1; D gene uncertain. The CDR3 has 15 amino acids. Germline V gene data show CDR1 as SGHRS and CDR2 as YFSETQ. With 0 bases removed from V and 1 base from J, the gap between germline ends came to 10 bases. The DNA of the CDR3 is TGCGCCAGCAGCTTGGGGTCAGAATCGAACACTGAAGCTTTCTTT. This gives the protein CASSLGSESNTEAFF.

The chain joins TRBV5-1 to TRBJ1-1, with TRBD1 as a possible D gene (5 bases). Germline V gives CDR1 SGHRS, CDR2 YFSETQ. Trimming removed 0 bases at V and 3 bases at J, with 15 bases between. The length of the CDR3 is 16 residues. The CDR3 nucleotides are TGCGCCAGCAGCTTGGGGTTAGGGGAAGGGGACACTGAAGCTTTCTTT. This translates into CASSLGLGEGDTEAFF.

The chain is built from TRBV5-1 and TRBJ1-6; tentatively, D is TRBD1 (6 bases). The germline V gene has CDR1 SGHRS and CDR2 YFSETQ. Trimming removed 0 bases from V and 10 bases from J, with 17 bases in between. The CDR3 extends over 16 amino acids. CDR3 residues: CASSLERGDRRSPLHF. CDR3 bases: TGCGCCAGCAGCTTGGAGAGGGGCGACAGGAGGTCACCCCTCCACTTT.

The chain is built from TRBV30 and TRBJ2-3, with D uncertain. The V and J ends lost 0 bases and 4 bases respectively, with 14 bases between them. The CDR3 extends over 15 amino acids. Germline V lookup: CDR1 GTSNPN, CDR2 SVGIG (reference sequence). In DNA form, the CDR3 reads TGTGCCTGGAGTGTACTTCCCTTAATATCAGATACGCAGTATTTT. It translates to CAWSVLPLISDTQYF.

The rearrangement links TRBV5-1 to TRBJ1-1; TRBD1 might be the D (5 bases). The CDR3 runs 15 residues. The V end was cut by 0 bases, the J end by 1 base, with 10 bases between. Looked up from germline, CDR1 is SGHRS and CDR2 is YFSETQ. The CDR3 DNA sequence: TGCGCCAGCAGCTTGGCCCCTACAGGGAACACTGAAGCTTTCTTT. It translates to CASSLAPTGNTEAFF.

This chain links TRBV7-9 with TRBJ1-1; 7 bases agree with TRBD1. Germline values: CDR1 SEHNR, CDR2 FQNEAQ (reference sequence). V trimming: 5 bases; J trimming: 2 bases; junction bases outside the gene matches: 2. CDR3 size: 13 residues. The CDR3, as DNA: TGTGCCAGCAGCAGACAGGGAAACACTGAAGCTTTCTTT. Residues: CASSRQGNTEAFF.

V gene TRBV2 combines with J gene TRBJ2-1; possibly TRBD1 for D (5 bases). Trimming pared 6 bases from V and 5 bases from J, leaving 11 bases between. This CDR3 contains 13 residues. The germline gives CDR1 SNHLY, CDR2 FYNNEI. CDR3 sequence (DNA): TGTGCCAGCAGCCCGACAGTAAACAATGAGCAGTTCTTC. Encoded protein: CASSPTVNNEQFF.

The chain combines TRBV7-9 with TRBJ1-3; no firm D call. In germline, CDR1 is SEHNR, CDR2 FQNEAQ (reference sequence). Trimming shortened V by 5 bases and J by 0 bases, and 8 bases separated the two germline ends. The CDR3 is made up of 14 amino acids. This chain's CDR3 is CASSLGLSGNTIYF. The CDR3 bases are TGTGCCAGCAGCCTGGGCCTCTCTGGAAACACCATATATTTT. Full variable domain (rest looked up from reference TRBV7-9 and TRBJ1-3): DTGVSQNPRHKITKRGQNVTFRCDPISEHNRLYWYRQTLGQGPEFLTYFQNEAQLEKSRLLSDRFSAERPKGSFSTLEIQRTEQGDSAMYLCASSLGLSGNTIYFGEGSWLTVV.

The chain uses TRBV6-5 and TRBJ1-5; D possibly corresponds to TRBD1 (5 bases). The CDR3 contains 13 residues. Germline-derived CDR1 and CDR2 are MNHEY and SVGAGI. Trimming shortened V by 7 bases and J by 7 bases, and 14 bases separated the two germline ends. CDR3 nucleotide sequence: TGTGCCAGCACCTCGAACGGGGGACAGCCCCAGCATTTT. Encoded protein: CASTSNGGQPQHF.

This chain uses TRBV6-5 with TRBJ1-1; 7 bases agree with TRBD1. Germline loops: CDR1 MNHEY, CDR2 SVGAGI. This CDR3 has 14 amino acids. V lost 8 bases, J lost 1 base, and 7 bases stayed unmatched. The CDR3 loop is CASSTGSTNTEAFF. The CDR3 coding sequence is TGTGCCAGCTCGACAGGGAGCACGAACACTGAAGCTTTCTTT.

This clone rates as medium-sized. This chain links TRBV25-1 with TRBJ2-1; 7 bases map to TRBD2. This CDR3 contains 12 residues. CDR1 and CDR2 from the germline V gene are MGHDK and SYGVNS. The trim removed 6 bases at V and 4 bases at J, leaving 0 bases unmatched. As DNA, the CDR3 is TGTGCCAGCAGAGCGGGGTACAATGAGCAGTTCTTC. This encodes CASRAGYNEQFF.

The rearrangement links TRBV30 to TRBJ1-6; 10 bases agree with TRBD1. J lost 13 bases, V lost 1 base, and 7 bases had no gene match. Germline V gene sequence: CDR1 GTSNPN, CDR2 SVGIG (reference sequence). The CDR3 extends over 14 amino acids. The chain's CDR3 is CAWSGTGGIGPLHF. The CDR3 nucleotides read TGTGCCTGGAGTGGGACAGGGGGAATTGGTCCCCTCCACTTT.

CDR3 sequence reads: CSVEGIGGRNSYEQYF. CDR3 nucleotide sequence: TGCAGCGTTGAAGGTATCGGGGGACGAAACTCCTACGAGCAGTACTTC. V and J are TRBV29-1 and TRBJ2-7; TRBD2 might be the D (6 bases). The CDR3 loop spans 16 amino acids. Per the germline V gene, CDR1 is SQVTM and CDR2 is ANQGSEA. Trimming removed 1 base at V and 0 bases at J, with 16 bases between.

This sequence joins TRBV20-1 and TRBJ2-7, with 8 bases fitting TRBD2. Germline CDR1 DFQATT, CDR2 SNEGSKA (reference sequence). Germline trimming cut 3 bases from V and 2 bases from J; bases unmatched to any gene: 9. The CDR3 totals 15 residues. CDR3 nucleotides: TGCAGTGCTAGTACCGGGGGGGCGACGACCTACGAGCAGTACTTC. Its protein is CSASTGGATTYEQYF.

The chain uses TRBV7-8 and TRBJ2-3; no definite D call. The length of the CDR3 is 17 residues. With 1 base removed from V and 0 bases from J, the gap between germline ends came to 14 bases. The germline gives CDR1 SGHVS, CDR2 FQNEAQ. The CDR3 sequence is CASSLGGFGASTDTQYF. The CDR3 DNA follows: TGTGCCAGCAGCTTAGGCGGTTTCGGTGCTAGCACAGATACGCAGTATTTT. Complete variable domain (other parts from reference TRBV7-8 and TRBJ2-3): GAGVSQSPRYKVAKRGQDVALRCDPISGHVSLFWYQQALGQGPEFLTYFQNEAQLDKSGLPSDRFFAERPEGSVSTLKIQRTQQEDSAVYLCASSLGGFGASTDTQYFGPGTRLTVL.

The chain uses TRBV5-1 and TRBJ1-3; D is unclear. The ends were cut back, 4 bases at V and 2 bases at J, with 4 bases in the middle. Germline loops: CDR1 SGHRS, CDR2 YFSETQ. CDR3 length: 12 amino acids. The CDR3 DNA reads TGCGCCAGCAGCCTTCCTGGAAACACCATATATTTT. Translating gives CASSLPGNTIYF. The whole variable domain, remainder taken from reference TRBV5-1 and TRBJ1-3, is KAGVTQTPRYLIKTRGQQVTLSCSPISGHRSVSWYQQTPGQGLQFLFEYFSETQRNKGNFPGRFSGRQFSNSRSEMNVSTLELGDSALYLCASSLPGNTIYFGEGSWLTVV.

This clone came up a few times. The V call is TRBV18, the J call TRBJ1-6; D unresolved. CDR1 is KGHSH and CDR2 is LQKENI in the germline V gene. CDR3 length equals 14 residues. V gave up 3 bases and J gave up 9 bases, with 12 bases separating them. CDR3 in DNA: TGTGCCAGCTCACCTGCCGCGGGGAGTTCACCCCTCCACTTT. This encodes CASSPAAGSSPLHF.

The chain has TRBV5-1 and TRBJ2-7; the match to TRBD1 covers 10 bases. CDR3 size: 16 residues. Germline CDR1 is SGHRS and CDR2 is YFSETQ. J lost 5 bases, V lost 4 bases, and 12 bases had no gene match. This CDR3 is CASSRTLRTGGNEQYF. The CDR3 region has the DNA TGCGCCAGCAGCCGAACGTTAAGGACAGGGGGAAACGAGCAGTACTTC.

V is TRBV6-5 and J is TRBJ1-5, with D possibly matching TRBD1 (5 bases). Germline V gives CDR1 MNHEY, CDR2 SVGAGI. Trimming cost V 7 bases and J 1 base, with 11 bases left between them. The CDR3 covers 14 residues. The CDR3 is CASTWDWSNQPQHF. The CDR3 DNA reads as TGTGCCAGCACCTGGGACTGGAGCAATCAGCCCCAGCATTTT.

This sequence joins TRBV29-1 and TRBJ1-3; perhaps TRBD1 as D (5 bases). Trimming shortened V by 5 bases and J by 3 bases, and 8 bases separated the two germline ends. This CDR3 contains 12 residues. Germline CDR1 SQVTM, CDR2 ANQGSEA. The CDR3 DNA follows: TGCAGCGTTAGGACAAGTGGAAACACCATATATTTT. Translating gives CSVRTSGNTIYF.

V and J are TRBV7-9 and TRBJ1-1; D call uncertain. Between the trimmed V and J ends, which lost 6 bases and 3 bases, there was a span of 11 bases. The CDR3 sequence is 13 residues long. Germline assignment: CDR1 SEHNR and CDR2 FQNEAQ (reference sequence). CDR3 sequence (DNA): TGTGCCAGCAGTATAAACAGAGACACTGAAGCTTTCTTT. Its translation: CASSINRDTEAFF.

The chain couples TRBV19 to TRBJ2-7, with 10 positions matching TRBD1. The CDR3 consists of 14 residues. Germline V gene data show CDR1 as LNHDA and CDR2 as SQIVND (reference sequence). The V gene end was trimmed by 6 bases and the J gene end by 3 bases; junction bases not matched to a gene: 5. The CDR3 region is CASSLGTGVYEQYF. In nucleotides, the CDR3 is TGTGCCAGTAGCCTAGGGACAGGGGTCTACGAGCAGTACTTC.

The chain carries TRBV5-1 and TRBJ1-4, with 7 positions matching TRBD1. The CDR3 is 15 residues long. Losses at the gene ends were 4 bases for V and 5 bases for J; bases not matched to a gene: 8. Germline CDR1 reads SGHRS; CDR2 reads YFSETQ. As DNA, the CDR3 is TGCGCCAGCAGCCGGGACAGCGGGGGAAATGAAAAACTGTTTTTT. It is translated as CASSRDSGGNEKLFF.

The CDR3 loop is CASSQDRTGNAANQPQHF. Written as DNA, the CDR3 is TGTGCCAGCAGCCAAGATCGAACAGGGAATGCGGCAAATCAGCCCCAGCATTTT. The V call is TRBV3-1 (or the pseudogene TRBV3-2), the J call TRBJ1-5, with a tentative D call TRBD1 (6 bases). Germline values: CDR1 LGHDT, CDR2 YNNKEL (reference sequence). Trimming left V 0 bases short and J 4 bases short, with 19 bases between. This CDR3 has 18 amino acids.

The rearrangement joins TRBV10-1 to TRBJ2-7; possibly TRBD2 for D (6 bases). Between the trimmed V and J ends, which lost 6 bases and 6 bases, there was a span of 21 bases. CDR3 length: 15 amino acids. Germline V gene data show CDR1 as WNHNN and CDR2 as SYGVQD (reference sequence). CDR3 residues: CASSRDLHSSGEQYF. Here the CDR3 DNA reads TGCGCCAGCAGCCGGGACTTACATAGCTCGGGCGAGCAGTACTTC.

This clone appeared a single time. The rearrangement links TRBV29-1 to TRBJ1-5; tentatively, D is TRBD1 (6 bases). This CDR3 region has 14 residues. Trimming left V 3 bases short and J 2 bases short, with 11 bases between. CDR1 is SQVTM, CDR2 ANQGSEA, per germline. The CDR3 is CSVEESGGNQPQHF. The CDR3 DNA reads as TGCAGCGTTGAGGAGTCAGGGGGCAATCAGCCCCAGCATTTT.